What follows describes a single T cell receptor beta chain. The target antigen is unknown. This entry is derived from a study of OX40 agonist ivuxolimab in advanced cancers. Study background: Six ivuxolimab dose levels, 0.01 to 10 mg/kg, were given intravenously every 2 weeks. Study-level points and caveats: Antigen specificity of clonally expanded peripheral T cells was not established.

Produced via immunoSEQ multiplex PCR; TCRdb's table is partial and in-frame only. Altogether approximately 90,000 clones are present, 70% to 90% being singletons, with the ten largest covering around 4.5%. Germline V lookup: CDR1 MNHEY, CDR2 SMNVEV (reference sequence). V shed 5 bases and J 7 bases; nucleotides not matched to a gene: 12. The CDR3 spans 16 residues. This material consisted of CD4+ or CD8+ T cells sorted from blood, taken in a trial of the OX40 agonist ivuxolimab. The chain recombines TRBV27 with TRBJ2-1; 9 positions match TRBD2. The receptor was derived from an adult with an advanced solid tumor such as melanoma, head and neck, liver or kidney cancer. CDR3 DNA: TGTGCCAGCAGTACCACGCGGGAGGGCCCTTGGAATGAGCAGTTCTTC. Its protein is CASSTTREGPWNEQFF.